The rows below give T cell receptor beta chains drawn from one sample of a study of beta chain features in type 1 diabetes. Only in-frame clones appear in the TCRdb table, and some are missing; sequencing was by immunoSEQ multiplex PCR. There are roughly 340,000 clones in the sample; 13% occur only once, and over 0.014% lies in the top ten. The specimen sequenced was naive CD4+ T cells from blood. Receptors originate from a woman in her late teens or twenties with type 1 diabetes. Each CDR3 is given with its conserved first and last residue. D genes are given only for firm matches. The size of a clone is reported for some rows only, either as once, few or many, or as a class for expanded clones.

d_call j_call clone_size v_call cdr3_nt cdr3_aa
TRBD2 TRBJ2-3 few TRBV30 TGTGCCTGGACTAGCGGGGGAGATACGCAGTATTTT CAWTSGGDTQYF
- TRBJ2-3 - TRBV5-4 TGTGCCAGCAGCTTGCCCGACACCAAAGACAATACGCAGTATTTT CASSLPDTKDNTQYF
- TRBJ1-5 - TRBV6-5 TGTGCCAGCAGTTACTCCGCAGCGGGCCAGCCCCAGCATTTT CASSYSAAGQPQHF
TRBD2 TRBJ2-2 few TRBV11-2 TGTGCCAGCAGCTCCCTAGCGGTTAGTACCGGGGAGCTGTTTTTT CASSSLAVSTGELFF
- TRBJ1-2 - TRBV7-2 TGTGCCAGCAGCGTGAACAGGGCATTCAACTATGGCTACACCTTC CASSVNRAFNYGYTF
- TRBJ1-1 few TRBV20-1 TGCAGTGCTACCTTCCAGGCAGGGGCTTTCTTT CSATFQAGAFF
- TRBJ2-7 - TRBV5-1 TGCGCCAGCAGCCGGAGCTACGAGCAGTACTTC CASSRSYEQYF
- TRBJ2-3 - TRBV7-9 TGTGCCAGCAGCTTAGCCTTAGCTTCAGATACGCAGTATTTT CASSLALASDTQYF
- TRBJ2-1 few TRBV5-1 TGCGCCAGCAGCTTGGAGGGCAGGGTGGGTGAGCAGTTCTTC CASSLEGRVGEQFF
- TRBJ2-3 - TRBV7-8 TGTGCCAGCAGCTTGCAGCGGAGCTCCACAGATACGCAGTATTTT CASSLQRSSTDTQYF
TRBD2 TRBJ2-1 few TRBV6-1 TGTGCCAGCAGCGTTCTAGCGGGCGCACCCAATGAGCAGTTCTTC CASSVLAGAPNEQFF
TRBD1 TRBJ2-3 - TRBV11-3 TGTGCCAGCAGCTTAGTCCGGACAGGAGATACGCAGTATTTT CASSLVRTGDTQYF
TRBD2 TRBJ2-1 few TRBV6-4 TGTGCCAGCAGTAGGGGACTAGCGGGGATGGGTATGGATGAGCAGTTCTTC CASSRGLAGMGMDEQFF
- TRBJ2-7 - TRBV30 TGTGCCTGGAGAGGGACTCCCTCCTACGAGCAGTACTTC CAWRGTPSYEQYF
TRBD2 TRBJ2-7 few TRBV11-2 TGTGCCAGCAGCTTAGGAGCGGGAGGGCCCGACTTC CASSLGAGGPDF
- TRBJ2-2 - TRBV9 TGTGCCAGCAGAGCGAACCGCCACACCGGGGAGCTGTTTTTT CASRANRHTGELFF
- TRBJ2-1 few TRBV5-4 TGTGCCAGCAGCTCGCCGAGGCACAATGAGCAGTTCTTC CASSSPRHNEQFF